The next 17 T cell receptor beta chains were all read from a single sample in a study of blood T cell repertoires in COVID-19. Data came from immunoSEQ multiplex PCR; TCRdb stores just in-frame clones and leaves some out. The sample contains fewer than 110,000 clones, roughly 85% of which appear only once. Specimen: peripheral blood. The origin of the receptors is a woman between 70 and 85 years old with active or convalescent COVID-19.

The rearrangement uses TRBV5-1 and TRBJ1-5, with a tentative D call TRBD1 (5 bases). Germline values: CDR1 SGHRS, CDR2 YFSETQ. Deletions cut 0 bases from V and 0 bases from J, with 7 bases between. The length of the CDR3 is 15 residues. CDR3 DNA sequence: TGCGCCAGCAGCTTGGGCGACAGTAGCAATCAGCCCCAGCATTTT. It encodes CASSLGDSSNQPQHF. Full variable domain (missing parts from reference TRBV5-1 and TRBJ1-5): KAGVTQTPRYLIKTRGQQVTLSCSPISGHRSVSWYQQTPGQGLQFLFEYFSETQRNKGNFPGRFSGRQFSNSRSEMNVSTLELGDSALYLCASSLGDSSNQPQHFGDGTRLSIL.

In this sample, this clone turned up a few times. This chain links TRBV2 with TRBJ2-7; 7 positions agree with TRBD1. This CDR3 has 13 amino acids. V shed 8 bases and J 7 bases; nucleotides not matched to a gene: 11. Germline V gives CDR1 SNHLY, CDR2 FYNNEI. The CDR3 region is CASLTNRGEEQYF. CDR3 DNA sequence: TGTGCCAGCCTGACGAACAGGGGTGAAGAGCAGTACTTC. Using reference TRBV2 and TRBJ2-7 for the parts outside the CDR3, the full variable domain is EPEVTQTPSHQVTQMGQEVILRCVPISNHLYFYWYRQILGQKVEFLVSFYNNEISEKSEIFDDQFSVERPDGSNFTLKIRSTKLEDSAMYFCASLTNRGEEQYFGPGTRLTVT.

The chain is built from TRBV6-6 and TRBJ2-3; 12 bases align to TRBD2. CDR1 is MNHNY and CDR2 is SVGAGI in the germline V gene (reference sequence). The J segment lost 3 bases and the V segment lost 5 bases, leaving 3 bases of the junction unmatched. There are 15 residues in the CDR3. The CDR3 is CASSLGTSGTDTQYF. DNA for the CDR3: TGTGCCAGCAGTCTCGGGACTAGCGGGACAGATACGCAGTATTTT.

This chain connects TRBV18 to TRBJ2-3; TRBD1 aligns across 7 bases. The CDR3 sequence is 15 residues long. The junction had 5 bases not matched to a gene; V was cut back by 2 bases and J by 3 bases. The germline V gene has CDR1 KGHSH and CDR2 LQKENI. The CDR3 nucleotides are TGTGCCAGCTCACCATCGACAGGGAGTACAGATACGCAGTATTTT. This encodes CASSPSTGSTDTQYF.

This clone was detected a few times. The V gene is TRBV6-5, the J gene TRBJ1-6, with 9 bases that match TRBD1. V trimming: 4 bases; J trimming: 10 bases; junction bases outside the gene matches: 8. The germline CDR1 and CDR2 sequences are MNHEY and SVGAGI. The CDR3 spans 15 residues. CDR3 sequence: CASSWNPTGGSPLHF. Here the CDR3 DNA reads TGTGCCAGCAGTTGGAACCCGACAGGGGGATCACCCCTCCACTTT.

This chain uses TRBV9 with TRBJ2-1, with D hard to call. This CDR3 is built from 12 residues. Germline assignment: CDR1 SGDLS and CDR2 YYNGEE. Trimming shortened V by 4 bases and J by 6 bases, and 8 bases separated the two germline ends. CDR3 in amino acids: CASSLPSNEQFF. In DNA form, the CDR3 reads TGTGCCAGCAGCCTCCCCAGCAATGAGCAGTTCTTC.

The CDR3 here is CASSPRLAGGSKYQETQYF. In DNA form, the CDR3 reads TGTGCCAGCAGCCCGCGACTAGCGGGGGGATCGAAGTACCAAGAGACCCAGTACTTC. The chain carries TRBV7-9 and TRBJ2-5; 13 bases agree with TRBD2. The CDR3 runs to 19 residues. Germline lookup yields CDR1 SEHNR and CDR2 FQNEAQ (reference sequence). The V segment lost 5 bases and the J segment 0 bases; nucleotides outside the gene matches: 12.

The chain uses TRBV7-8 and TRBJ2-2, with TRBD2 identical over 10 bases. Germline V gene sequence: CDR1 SGHVS, CDR2 FQNEAQ. This CDR3 has 16 residues. Trimming cost V 0 bases and J 5 bases; bases outside gene matches: 3. The CDR3 region is CASSLAGLAETGELFF. The CDR3 DNA sequence: TGTGCCAGCAGCTTAGCCGGACTAGCGGAAACCGGGGAGCTGTTTTTT.

This chain links TRBV3-1 (or the pseudogene TRBV3-2) with TRBJ1-3; D gene uncertain. V shed 1 base and J shed 0 bases, with 10 bases lying between them. CDR1 and CDR2 (germline): LGHDT, YNNKEL (reference sequence). The CDR3 runs to 16 residues. The CDR3 loop reads CASSQAMWSSGNTIYF. For the CDR3, the DNA is TGTGCCAGCAGCCAAGCGATGTGGAGCTCTGGAAACACCATATATTTT.

The V and J genes are TRBV7-9 and TRBJ1-4, with D perhaps TRBD1 (6 bases). The V and J ends lost 3 bases and 2 bases respectively, with 13 bases between them. CDR3 length: 16 amino acids. Germline V gene sequence: CDR1 SEHNR, CDR2 FQNEAQ (reference sequence). This CDR3 reads CASSFGTTLTNEKLFF. CDR3 DNA: TGTGCCAGCAGCTTCGGGACAACATTGACTAATGAAAAACTGTTTTTT.

The chain links TRBV7-2 to TRBJ2-3; TRBD2 agrees at 13 bases. The CDR3 is 19 amino acids. Germline V lookup: CDR1 SGHTA, CDR2 FQGNSA. V gave up 5 bases and J gave up 6 bases; unmatched junction bases: 17. The CDR3 sequence: CASSPHVGLAGARVDTQYF. The CDR3 DNA sequence: TGTGCCAGCAGCCCACACGTTGGACTAGCGGGGGCGCGGGTGGATACGCAGTATTTT.

This clone was found once. This chain uses TRBV27 with TRBJ2-2; 8 nucleotides agree with TRBD2. Germline values: CDR1 MNHEY, CDR2 SMNVEV (reference sequence). This CDR3 spans 15 amino acids. V was clipped by 5 bases and J by 2 bases; unmatched bases: 4. The CDR3 sequence: CASSRGTRNTGELFF. In DNA, the CDR3 is TGTGCCAGCAGTCGTGGGACTAGAAACACCGGGGAGCTGTTTTTT.

The CDR3 here is CASARRGSQETQYF. CDR3 sequence (DNA): TGTGCCAGCGCCCGAAGAGGAAGCCAAGAGACCCAGTACTTC. The V and J genes are TRBV2 and TRBJ2-5; D ambiguous. CDR3 length: 14 amino acids. The V gene lost 8 bases and the J gene lost 1 base, with 14 bases spanning the gap. CDR1 is SNHLY, CDR2 FYNNEI, per germline.

The chain joins TRBV4-2 to TRBJ1-1; D possibly corresponds to TRBD1 (5 bases). With 6 bases removed from V and 5 bases from J, the gap between germline ends came to 16 bases. CDR1 is LGHNA and CDR2 is YNFKEQ in the germline V gene. This CDR3 has 14 residues. The CDR3 loop is CASRPPNGGTEAFF. The CDR3 DNA reads as TGTGCCAGCAGACCCCCAAATGGGGGGACTGAAGCTTTCTTT.

The chain uses TRBV18 and TRBJ1-4, with 7 nucleotides matching TRBD1. V lost 1 base, J lost 6 bases, and 2 bases stayed unmatched. This CDR3 has 14 residues. CDR1 and CDR2 from the germline V gene are KGHSH and LQKENI. The CDR3 here is CASSPQGADEKLFF. CDR3 DNA sequence: TGTGCCAGCTCACCACAGGGGGCGGATGAAAAACTGTTTTTT.

The genes are TRBV28 and TRBJ1-4; D gene unclear. The CDR3 loop spans 12 amino acids. Trimming took 3 bases from V and 7 from J, leaving 6 bases between them. The germline CDR1 and CDR2 sequences are MDHEN and SYDVKM. The CDR3: CASSLRGEKLFF. The CDR3 coding sequence is TGTGCCAGCAGTTTGCGCGGTGAAAAACTGTTTTTT.

This clone was observed a single time. The V and J genes are TRBV10-3 and TRBJ2-3; a weak D match, TRBD1 (6 bases). V gave up 4 bases and J gave up 4 bases, with 24 bases separating them. The CDR3 is made up of 18 amino acids. Germline V CDR1 and CDR2: ENHRY, SYGVKD. This chain's CDR3 is CAISVNSAGAPPADTQYF. CDR3 bases: TGTGCCATCAGTGTTAATAGTGCAGGGGCGCCACCGGCAGATACGCAGTATTTT.